Shown below are 24 T cell receptor beta chains from a single sample sequenced in a study of PD-1 blockade in mismatch repair-deficient tumors. The assay was immunoSEQ multiplex PCR, and TCRdb's table has in-frame clones only and misses some. The sample lists some 120,000 clones, around 87% occurring once. The sample was peripheral blood, taken 44 weeks after starting pembrolizumab. The receptors derive from an adult with mismatch repair-deficient cancer.

As DNA, the CDR3 is TGCGCCAGCAGCCCCACCTTTGGACCCCACACAGATACGCAGTATTTT. This codes for CASSPTFGPHTDTQYF. This chain joins TRBV4-1 and TRBJ2-3, with unresolved D. This CDR3 comprises 16 residues. From germline, CDR1 is MGHRA and CDR2 YSYEKL. The ends were cut back, 4 bases at V and 2 bases at J, with 16 bases in the middle.

The V gene is TRBV11-2, the J gene TRBJ2-7, with 7 bases lining up with TRBD1. The V gene's germline CDR1 is SGHAT and CDR2 FQNNGV. V lost 5 bases to trimming and J lost 3 bases; unmatched junction nucleotides: 7. The CDR3 is made up of 14 amino acids. The CDR3 loop reads CASSPQTGIYEQYF. In DNA form, the CDR3 reads TGTGCCAGCAGCCCCCAGACAGGGATCTACGAGCAGTACTTC.

V gene TRBV5-6 combines with J gene TRBJ2-5, with TRBD2 matching over 11 bases. V lost 0 bases to trimming and J lost 0 bases; unmatched junction nucleotides: 1. This CDR3 region has 16 residues. The germline V gene has CDR1 SGHDT and CDR2 YYEEEE. The CDR3 protein is CASSLGLAGHQETQYF. CDR3 sequence (DNA): TGTGCCAGCAGCTTGGGACTAGCGGGACACCAAGAGACCCAGTACTTC.

This clone has only one observation. The chain combines TRBV29-1 with TRBJ2-5; tentatively, D is TRBD1 or TRBD2 (5 bases each). V was pared by 5 bases and J by 2 bases, with 15 bases between. Germline lookup yields CDR1 SQVTM and CDR2 ANQGSEA. The CDR3 is 14 amino acids. The CDR3 loop reads CSVTYRGLQETQYF. The DNA for the CDR3 is TGCAGCGTTACCTACCGGGGCTTACAAGAGACCCAGTACTTC.

The gene calls are TRBV14 and TRBJ2-2, with TRBD2 identical over 15 bases. This CDR3 region has 16 residues. Germline CDR1 is SGHDN and CDR2 is FVKESK. With 2 bases clipped from V and 6 bases from J, the junction kept 1 base outside the gene matches. The CDR3 loop is CASSQWTSGRAGELFF. CDR3 DNA sequence: TGTGCCAGCAGCCAATGGACTAGCGGGAGGGCCGGGGAGCTGTTTTTT.

The V call is TRBV5-1, the J call TRBJ2-7, with D possibly being TRBD2 (6 bases). The CDR3 spans 15 residues. V lost 0 bases, J lost 7 bases, and 17 bases lay in between. Germline V lookup: CDR1 SGHRS, CDR2 YFSETQ. CDR3 bases: TGCGCCAGCAGCTTGGTTGCGGGGAGCCGGGAGGAGCAGTACTTC. Translation gives CASSLVAGSREEQYF.

The V call is TRBV10-3, the J call TRBJ1-1; D is unresolved. The CDR3 contains 15 residues. Deletions cut 6 bases from V and 1 base from J, with 15 bases between. Germline CDR1 and CDR2: ENHRY and SYGVKD. This chain's CDR3 is CAIRDFGPPNTEAFF. CDR3 nucleotide sequence: TGTGCCATCAGGGATTTCGGGCCACCGAACACTGAAGCTTTCTTT.

V usage is TRBV19 and J usage is TRBJ2-1, with D possibly matching TRBD2 (7 bases). This CDR3 comprises 17 residues. CDR1 is LNHDA, CDR2 SQIVND, per germline (reference sequence). The V and J ends lost 3 bases and 4 bases respectively, with 19 bases between them. The CDR3 sequence is CASSMGFEGGGYNEQFF. CDR3 DNA: TGTGCCAGTAGTATGGGTTTTGAGGGGGGGGGTTACAATGAGCAGTTCTTC.

This clone showed up just a few times. The rearrangement uses TRBV2 and TRBJ2-7; D call uncertain. Germline CDR1 SNHLY, CDR2 FYNNEI. The ends were cut back, 8 bases at V and 3 bases at J, with 11 bases in the middle. CDR3 length equals 12 residues. The CDR3 region is CASFRPGYEQYF. In DNA form, the CDR3 reads TGTGCCAGCTTTAGGCCGGGCTACGAGCAGTACTTC.

The genes are TRBV30 and TRBJ2-5; 7 nucleotides agree with TRBD2. CDR3 length equals 15 residues. CDR1 GTSNPN and CDR2 SVGIG come from the germline V gene (reference sequence). After removal of 4 bases from V and 7 bases from J, the junction contained 15 bases not matched to a gene. CDR3 coding DNA: TGTGCCTGGACTCCTCCCCGACTAGCCAAAGGGACCCAGTACTTC. Translation: CAWTPPRLAKGTQYF. The complete variable domain, with remaining parts taken from reference TRBV30 and TRBJ2-5, reads SQTIHQWPATLVQPVGSPLSLECTVEGTSNPNLYWYRQAAGRGLQLLFYSVGIGQISSEVPQNLSASRPQDRQFILSSKKLLLSDSGFYLCAWTPPRLAKGTQYFGPGTRLLVL.

This chain connects TRBV11-2 to TRBJ2-7; 10 nucleotides agree with TRBD1. This CDR3 is 14 amino acids long. After removal of 5 bases from V and 5 bases from J, the junction contained 6 bases not matched to a gene. From germline, CDR1 is SGHAT and CDR2 FQNNGV. CDR3 sequence: CASSPRDRGHEQYF. The CDR3 DNA sequence: TGTGCCAGCAGCCCCCGGGACAGGGGTCACGAGCAGTACTTC.

In this sample, this clone turned up once. This chain connects TRBV7-8 to TRBJ2-7; unclear D gene. The CDR3 is 18 residues long. Germline lookup yields CDR1 SGHVS and CDR2 FQNEAQ. Trimming removed 5 bases from V and 2 bases from J, with 25 bases in between. CDR3 sequence reads: CASSRKGVARAATYEQYF. The CDR3 DNA follows: TGTGCCAGCAGCCGCAAGGGTGTGGCTAGGGCCGCAACCTACGAGCAGTACTTC. The variable domain in full, with the rest retrieved from reference TRBV7-8 and TRBJ2-7, is GAGVSQSPRYKVAKRGQDVALRCDPISGHVSLFWYQQALGQGPEFLTYFQNEAQLDKSGLPSDRFFAERPEGSVSTLKIQRTQQEDSAVYLCASSRKGVARAATYEQYFGPGTRLTVT.

CDR3 sequence: CASSNIAGEYEQYF. DNA of the CDR3: TGTGCCAGCAGCAATATAGCGGGAGAATACGAGCAGTACTTC. This chain joins TRBV11-2 and TRBJ2-7, with TRBD2 matching 9 bases. There are 14 residues in the CDR3. Germline CDR1 and CDR2: SGHAT and FQNNGV. Trimming took 5 bases from V and 4 from J; bases not matched to a gene: 6.

The chain uses TRBV5-1 and TRBJ1-1; D unclear. This CDR3 region has 14 residues. The germline CDR1 and CDR2 sequences are SGHRS and YFSETQ. V lost 0 bases and J lost 3, with 9 bases in between. As DNA, the CDR3 is TGCGCCAGCAGCTTGGGTTGGGGATACACTGAAGCTTTCTTT. This gives the protein CASSLGWGYTEAFF.

This clone was counted a single time. V usage is TRBV28 and J usage is TRBJ2-2, with unresolved D. The germline V gene has CDR1 MDHEN and CDR2 SYDVKM. CDR3 length: 16 residues. The V end was cut by 4 bases, the J end by 0 bases, with 12 bases between. CDR3 DNA: TGTGCCAGCAGTTCTCCCGGACCTTCGAACACCGGGGAGCTGTTTTTT. Protein: CASSSPGPSNTGELFF.

The chain uses TRBV28 and TRBJ2-2; TRBD2 is a possible D gene (6 bases). Germline V gives CDR1 MDHEN, CDR2 SYDVKM. The CDR3 extends over 13 amino acids. V lost 6 bases to trimming and J lost 1 base, with 6 bases between them. The CDR3 coding sequence is TGTGCCAGCAGCGGGAGGAACACCGGGGAGCTGTTTTTT. Protein sequence: CASSGRNTGELFF.

The chain links TRBV18 to TRBJ1-4, with 8 positions matching TRBD1. The germline gives CDR1 KGHSH, CDR2 LQKENI. This CDR3 region has 15 residues. Trimming at V came to 3 bases and at J to 8 bases, leaving 8 bases not matched to a gene. CDR3 nucleotide sequence: TGTGCCAGCTCACCGCAGGGGGCGCGCGGGGAAAAACTGTTTTTT. As protein: CASSPQGARGEKLFF.

The chain has TRBV19 and TRBJ1-2; D perhaps matches TRBD1 (6 bases). The CDR3 runs 17 residues. Germline values: CDR1 LNHDA, CDR2 SQIVND (reference sequence). V lost 5 bases and J lost 0, with 19 bases in between. The CDR3 is CASSLDPRDTSNYGYTF. DNA of the CDR3: TGTGCCAGTAGTCTCGACCCTCGGGACACCTCTAACTATGGCTACACCTTC.

The CDR3 DNA reads TGTGCCAGCAGCTCCAGGAGAGGGAGTAGGGATACGCAGTATTTT. This sequence encodes CASSSRRGSRDTQYF. The chain links TRBV7-2 to TRBJ2-3; possible D gene TRBD2, 5 bases. This CDR3 has 15 residues. CDR1 is SGHTA, CDR2 FQGNSA, per germline. Trimming removed 4 bases at V and 6 bases at J, with 17 bases between.

The chain combines TRBV11-2 with TRBJ2-5, with D tentatively TRBD2 (6 bases). The germline V gene has CDR1 SGHAT and CDR2 FQNNGV. The CDR3 length is 15 residues. The ends were cut back, 3 bases at V and 2 bases at J, with 13 bases in the middle. The DNA of the CDR3 is TGTGCCAGCAGCTTTTACATCCGGGAGCAAGAGACCCAGTACTTC. Amino acid sequence: CASSFYIREQETQYF.

The V and J genes are TRBV5-1 and TRBJ2-3, with unresolved D. Per the germline V gene, CDR1 is SGHRS and CDR2 is YFSETQ. The ends were cut back, 0 bases at V and 0 bases at J, with 11 bases in the middle. CDR3 length: 16 amino acids. The CDR3 bases are TGCGCCAGCAGCTTGGGGTTACTTTCTAGCACAGATACGCAGTATTTT. Its protein product is CASSLGLLSSTDTQYF.

This chain uses TRBV5-8 with TRBJ1-1, with 7 bases identical to TRBD1. The CDR3 runs to 17 residues. Germline V gene sequence: CDR1 SGHTS, CDR2 YDEGEE. With 0 bases clipped from V and 4 bases from J, the junction kept 12 bases outside the gene matches. In DNA form, the CDR3 reads TGTGCCAGCAGCTTGGATTTCGACAGGGAGCTATTCACTGAAGCTTTCTTT. This encodes CASSLDFDRELFTEAFF.

The chain employs TRBV11-2 and TRBJ1-2, with D possibly matching TRBD1 (6 bases). From germline, CDR1 is SGHAT and CDR2 FQNNGV. The CDR3 has 15 residues. Trimming shortened V by 0 bases and J by 4 bases, and 12 bases separated the two germline ends. CDR3 sequence reads: CASSLEWGAVYGYTF. In DNA form, the CDR3 reads TGTGCCAGCAGCTTAGAGTGGGGGGCCGTCTATGGCTACACCTTC. The whole variable domain, remainder taken from reference TRBV11-2 and TRBJ1-2, is EAGVAQSPRYKIIEKRQSVAFWCNPISGHATLYWYQQILGQGPKLLIQFQNNGVVDDSQLPKDRFSAERLKGVDSTLKIQPAKLEDSAVYLCASSLEWGAVYGYTFGSGTRLTVV.

The chain is built from TRBV9 and TRBJ2-7, with D perhaps given as TRBD1 or TRBD2 (5 bases each). CDR3 length equals 14 residues. Germline loops: CDR1 SGDLS, CDR2 YYNGEE. Trimming removed 0 bases at V and 4 bases at J, with 11 bases between. Written as DNA, the CDR3 is TGTGCCAGCAGCGTAGGAGGGGCCGAATACGAGCAGTACTTC. Translated, it gives CASSVGGAEYEQYF.